This T cell receptor (beta chain) derives from a study of somatic mutations in cytotoxic T cells in rheumatoid arthritis. Study information: Selected populations of V beta antibody-stained T cells underwent flow sorting at nearly 100% purity; these encompassed V beta1+ cells subjected to TCRB sequencing.

Sequencing was performed with immunoSEQ multiplex PCR; in TCRdb, only in-frame clones are kept and a portion is missing. The data contain approximately 19,000 clones, approximately 80% of them seen just once; the ten biggest clones take up around 9.3%. The investigators isolated CD4+ and CD8+ cells by positive magnetic bead selection and checked their purity by flow cytometry. The sequenced sample consisted of CD8+ T cells sorted from blood. The receptor comes from an adult with rheumatoid arthritis.

The CDR3 DNA sequence: TGTGCCAGCAGCTTCGACAGGGGGCGCGAAGCTTTCTTT. As protein: CASSFDRGREAFF. The chain employs TRBV11-3 and TRBJ1-1, with TRBD1 matching 10 bases. The CDR3 covers 13 residues. V shed 3 bases, J shed 8 bases, and the junction held 3 bases outside the gene matches. Germline CDR1 SGHNT, CDR2 YENEEA. The complete variable domain, with remaining parts taken from reference TRBV11-3 and TRBJ1-1, reads EAGVVQSPRYKIIEKKQPVAFWCNPISGHNTLYWYLQNLGQGPELLIRYENEEAVDDSQLPKDRFSAERLKGVDSTLKIQPAELGDSAVYLCASSFDRGREAFFGQGTRLTVV.